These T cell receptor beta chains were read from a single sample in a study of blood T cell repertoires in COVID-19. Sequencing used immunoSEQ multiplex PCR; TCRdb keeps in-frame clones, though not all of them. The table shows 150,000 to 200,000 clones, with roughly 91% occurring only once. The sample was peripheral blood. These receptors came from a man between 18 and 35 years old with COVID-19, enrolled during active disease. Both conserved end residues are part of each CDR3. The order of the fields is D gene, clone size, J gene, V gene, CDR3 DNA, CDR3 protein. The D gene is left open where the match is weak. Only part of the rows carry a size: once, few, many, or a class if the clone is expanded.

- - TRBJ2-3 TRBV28 TGTGCCAGCAGTCTGGACAGTTATACGCAGTATTTT CASSLDSYTQYF
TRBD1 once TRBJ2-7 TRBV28 TGTGCCAGCAGACTCCCCGGGACAGGGGTTTACGAGCAGTACTTC CASRLPGTGVYEQYF
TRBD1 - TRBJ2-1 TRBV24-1 TGTGCCACCAGTGACAACAGGGGGCAGTCCTACAATGAGCAGTTCTTC CATSDNRGQSYNEQFF
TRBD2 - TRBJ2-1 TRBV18 TGTGCCAGCTCACCACAGGGGACTACCCCTTATGAGCAGTTCTTC CASSPQGTTPYEQFF
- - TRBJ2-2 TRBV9 TGTGCCAGCAGCGTAGCCCGTCAGGGGACCGGGGAGCTGTTTTTT CASSVARQGTGELFF
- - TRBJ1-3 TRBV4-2 TGTGCCAGCAGCCAAGCAGGGTCAGGAAACACCATATATTTT CASSQAGSGNTIYF
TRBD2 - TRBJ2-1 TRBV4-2 TGTGCCAGCAGCCCGTCCAGCGGGAGGGCCCCTGAGCAGTTCTTC CASSPSSGRAPEQFF
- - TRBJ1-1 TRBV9 TGTGCCAGCAGCTCCGGACAACCGAACACTGAAGCTTTCTTT CASSSGQPNTEAFF
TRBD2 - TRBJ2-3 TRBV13 TGTGCCAGCAGCCCCAGACTAGCGGGAGACGGCACAGATACGCAGTATTTT CASSPRLAGDGTDTQYF
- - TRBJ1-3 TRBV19 TGTGCCAGTACCATGGTAGCAGCCGGAAACACCATATATTTT CASTMVAAGNTIYF
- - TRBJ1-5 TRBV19 TGTGCCAGTAGTAGCGGGGGGGCTGGTCAGCCCCAGCATTTT CASSSGGAGQPQHF
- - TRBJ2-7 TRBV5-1 TGCGCCAGCAGCTTGGACAGTACAAGATCCTACGAGCAGTACTTC CASSLDSTRSYEQYF
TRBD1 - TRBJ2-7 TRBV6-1 TGTGCCAGCAGTGATTCCGGGACAGGGCTTGGCGAGCAGTACTTC CASSDSGTGLGEQYF
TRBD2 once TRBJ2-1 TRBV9 TGTGCCAGCAGCCCCCCGGGGGGGAGGGGAATATACAATGAGCAGTTCTTC CASSPPGGRGIYNEQFF
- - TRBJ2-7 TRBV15 TGTGCCACCAGCGACAGGCTCTATGACGAGCAGTACTTC CATSDRLYDEQYF
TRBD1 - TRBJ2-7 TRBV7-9 TGTGCCAGCAGCTTTGGGACAGGGTATTACGAGCAGTACTTC CASSFGTGYYEQYF
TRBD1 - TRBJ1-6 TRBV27 TGTGCCAGCAGTTTAGGGACAGGTGATAATTCACCCCTCCACTTT CASSLGTGDNSPLHF
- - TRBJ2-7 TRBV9 TGTGCCAGCAGCGTGAGTGGGGGGGGCAGGTACGAGCAGTACTTC CASSVSGGGRYEQYF
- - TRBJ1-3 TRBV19 TGTGCCAGTAGTCCGACATCTGGAAACACCATATATTTT CASSPTSGNTIYF
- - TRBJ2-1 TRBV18 TGTGCCAGCTCACCGGCTAATGAGCAGTTCTTC CASSPANEQFF
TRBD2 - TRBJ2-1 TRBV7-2 TGTGCCAGCAGCTTAGTAGCTAGCGGGACAGATGAGCAGTTCTTC CASSLVASGTDEQFF
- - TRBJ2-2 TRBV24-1 TGTGCCACCAGTGATTTAGGAGACACCGGGGAGCTGTTTTTT CATSDLGDTGELFF
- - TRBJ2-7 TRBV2 TGTGCCAGCAGTGAAGCTCGGCAGGATTTGGACGAGCAGTACTTC CASSEARQDLDEQYF
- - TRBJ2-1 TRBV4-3 TGCGCCAGCAGCCCTCTAGACCGCCCCGTTGAGAATGAGCAGTTCTTC CASSPLDRPVENEQFF
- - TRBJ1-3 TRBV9 TGTGCCAGCGGCCCCGTTGGGGGCACTGGAAACACCATATATTTT CASGPVGGTGNTIYF
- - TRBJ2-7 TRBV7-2 TGTGCCAGCAGCTTAGCGTCTCTTTCCTACGAGCAGTACTTC CASSLASLSYEQYF
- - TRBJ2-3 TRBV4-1 TGCGCCAGCAGCCAAGGACTACCGATCACAGATACGCAGTATTTT CASSQGLPITDTQYF
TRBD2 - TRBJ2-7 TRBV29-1 TGCAGCGTTGAGGGCGGGGGTCTAATCTACGAGCAGTACTTC CSVEGGGLIYEQYF
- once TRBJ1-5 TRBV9 TGTGCCAGCAGCGCCGGACAGCCGTATAGCAATCAGCCCCAGCATTTT CASSAGQPYSNQPQHF
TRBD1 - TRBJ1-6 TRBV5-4 TGTGCCAGCAGCGCCGGGACAGGGCATTCACCCCTCCACTTT CASSAGTGHSPLHF
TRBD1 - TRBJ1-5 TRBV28 TGTGCCAGCAGTACCGGGACAGTCGGTTGGGGGAATCAGCCCCAGCATTTT CASSTGTVGWGNQPQHF
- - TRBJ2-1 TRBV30 TGTGCCTGGAGTGTAAGGCGGGGAAGCTCCTACAATGAGCAGTTCTTC CAWSVRRGSSYNEQFF
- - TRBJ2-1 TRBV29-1 TGCAGCGTTGAAGATAGGGGCCGACAGGACAGCTCCTACAATGAGCAGTTCTTC CSVEDRGRQDSSYNEQFF
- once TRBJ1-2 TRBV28 TGTGCCAGCAGCCGCAGGGGCCAGGGTGGCTACACCTTC CASSRRGQGGYTF
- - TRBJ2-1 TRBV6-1 TGTGCCAGCAGTGAAATCGGTGTGAGTTACAATGAGCAGTTCTTC CASSEIGVSYNEQFF
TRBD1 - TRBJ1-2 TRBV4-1 TGCGCCAGCAGCCAGGTGCAGGGGGATGGCTACACCTTC CASSQVQGDGYTF
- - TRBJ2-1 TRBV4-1 TGCGCCAGCAGCCAAGGGTCCGGGGATGAGCAGTTCTTC CASSQGSGDEQFF
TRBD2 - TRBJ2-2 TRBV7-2 TGTGCCAGCAGCTTAGGGCTAGCGGGAGTTGGCGGGGAGCTGTTTTTT CASSLGLAGVGGELFF
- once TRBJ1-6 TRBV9 TGTGCCAGCAGCGTAGAACCGGGAGGGAATTCACCCCTCCACTTT CASSVEPGGNSPLHF
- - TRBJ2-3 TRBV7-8 TGTGCCAGCACCCCGAGCCCTGGAGATACGCAGTATTTT CASTPSPGDTQYF
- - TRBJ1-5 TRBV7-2 TGTGCCAGCAGCTTAGCAGGGGGGGTGGGGCAGCCCCAGCATTTT CASSLAGGVGQPQHF
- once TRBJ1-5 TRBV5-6 TGTGCCAGCAGCTTGGGTCCGTCCCCTCAGCCCCAGCATTTT CASSLGPSPQPQHF
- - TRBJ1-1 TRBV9 TGTGCCAGCAGCGTAGGTGACAGCCCAGGCAACACTGAAGCTTTCTTT CASSVGDSPGNTEAFF
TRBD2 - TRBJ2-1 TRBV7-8 TGTGCCAGCAGCTTAACTAGCGAGTCCTACAATGAGCAGTTCTTC CASSLTSESYNEQFF
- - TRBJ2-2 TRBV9 TGTGCCAGCAGCACCGGGAAAGTCAACACCGGGGAGCTGTTTTTT CASSTGKVNTGELFF
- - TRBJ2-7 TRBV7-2 TGTGCCAGCAGCCGGCGGACAGTTGTCTACGAGCAGTACTTC CASSRRTVVYEQYF
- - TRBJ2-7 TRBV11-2 TGTGCCAGCAGCTTAGAGGTTGCGCCCGCCCTCTACGAGCAGTACTTC CASSLEVAPALYEQYF
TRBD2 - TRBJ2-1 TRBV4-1 TGCGCCAGCAGCCATAATATAGCGGGAGGGCCCGCGTTCTTC CASSHNIAGGPAFF
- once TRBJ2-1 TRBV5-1 TGCGCCAGCAGCTTGGGGGGAGAGTCCTACAATGAGCAGTTCTTC CASSLGGESYNEQFF
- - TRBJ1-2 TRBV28 TGTGCCACCAGCCTAAACAGGAACTATGGCTACACCTTC CATSLNRNYGYTF
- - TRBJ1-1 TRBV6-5 TGTGCCAGCAGCCGACAGGCCCTGAACACTGAAGCTTTCTTT CASSRQALNTEAFF
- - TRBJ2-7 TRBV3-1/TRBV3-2 TGTGCCAGCAGCCACAAAAGCGGCTCCTACGAGCAGTACTTC CASSHKSGSYEQYF